These 25 T cell receptor beta chains share one sample of origin, sequenced in a study of blood T cell repertoires in COVID-19. Sequencing was performed with immunoSEQ multiplex PCR; in TCRdb, only in-frame clones are kept and a portion is missing. The sample lists some 50,000 clones; approximately 87% were seen once. Sequenced material: peripheral blood. These receptors originate from a human donor in a cohort sampled during active COVID-19.

This clone appeared a single time. At one boundary the junction diverges from the germline segment, which might be a read error. This chain joins TRBV5-1 and TRBJ2-2, with 8 bases identical to TRBD2. The CDR3 has 16 residues. Germline CDR1 SGHRS, CDR2 YFSETQ. The DNA for the CDR3 is TGCGCCAGCAGCTTTGACGGGGGGGCAGGCACCAGGGAGCTGTTTTTT. Protein product: CASSFDGGAGTRELFF.

The V call is TRBV10-3, the J call TRBJ1-5, with 7 bases aligning to TRBD1. There are 16 residues in the CDR3. V lost 6 bases to trimming and J lost 4 bases; unmatched junction nucleotides: 12. Germline CDR1 ENHRY, CDR2 SYGVKD. CDR3 region: CAISNTGTEFNQPQHF. For the CDR3, the DNA is TGTGCCATCAGCAATACCGGGACAGAGTTTAATCAGCCCCAGCATTTT.

J is TRBJ2-3 and V is TRBV9; D unclear. Germline CDR1 reads SGDLS; CDR2 reads YYNGEE. CDR3 length: 13 amino acids. Trimming took 7 bases from V and 6 from J, leaving 15 bases between them. The CDR3, as DNA: TGTGCCAGCGTTGGGCCTACTCCGGATACGCAGTATTTT. Translating gives CASVGPTPDTQYF.

The chain combines TRBV5-4 with TRBJ2-5; possibly TRBD2 for D (5 bases). V was pared by 4 bases and J by 2 bases, with 12 bases between. This CDR3 is built from 14 residues. Germline CDR1 is SGHNT and CDR2 is YYREEE (reference sequence). CDR3: CASSQDSIQETQYF. The CDR3 region has the DNA TGTGCCAGCAGCCAGGACTCGATTCAAGAGACCCAGTACTTC.

The rearrangement uses TRBV2 and TRBJ1-4; 9 nucleotides line up with TRBD1. The CDR3 has 14 residues. The V gene end was trimmed by 6 bases and the J gene end by 7 bases; junction bases not matched to a gene: 6. Germline assignment: CDR1 SNHLY and CDR2 FYNNEI. The CDR3 spells CASRAQGAREKLFF. In DNA, the CDR3 is TGTGCCAGCAGGGCACAGGGGGCGCGTGAAAAACTGTTTTTT.

This chain uses TRBV11-1 with TRBJ1-2; D remains ambiguous. CDR3 length: 12 amino acids. Germline assignment: CDR1 SGHAT and CDR2 FQDESV (reference sequence). The V gene lost 1 base and the J gene lost 14 bases, with 14 bases spanning the gap. DNA for the CDR3: TGTGCCAGCAGCTTAGATAGAAAACAGACGACCTTC. Amino acid sequence: CASSLDRKQTTF.

In its sample, this clone was seen once. The V call is TRBV4-1, the J call TRBJ1-4, with D perhaps matching TRBD1 (5 bases). V lost 1 base and J 4 bases, leaving 10 bases between the germline ends. CDR3 length equals 15 residues. Germline-derived CDR1 and CDR2 are MGHRA and YSYEKL. CDR3 DNA sequence: TGCGCCAGCAGCCAAGCGACAGCGGGTAATGAAAAACTGTTTTTT. It specifies CASSQATAGNEKLFF.

The chain employs TRBV5-6 and TRBJ2-1, with TRBD1 as a possible D gene (6 bases). Germline CDR1 SGHDT, CDR2 YYEEEE. CDR3 size: 12 residues. The ends were cut back, 8 bases at V and 1 base at J, with 7 bases in the middle. DNA for the CDR3: TGTGCCAGTAGGGGGTCCTACAATGAGCAGTTCTTC. It codes for CASRGSYNEQFF. The variable domain in full, completed from reference TRBV5-6 and TRBJ2-1, reads DAGVTQSPTHLIKTRGQQVTLRCSPKSGHDTVSWYQQALGQGPQFIFQYYEEEERQRGNFPDRFSGHQFPNYSSELNVNALLLGDSALYLCASRGSYNEQFFGPGTRLTVL.

This clone is deemed medium-sized. V gene TRBV2 combines with J gene TRBJ1-1, with TRBD1 as a possible D gene (6 bases). The V and J ends lost 2 bases and 11 bases respectively, with 15 bases between them. Looked up from germline, CDR1 is SNHLY and CDR2 is FYNNEI. This CDR3 is 13 amino acids long. CDR3 protein: CASSEWQGRDAFF. The DNA for the CDR3 is TGTGCCAGCAGTGAATGGCAGGGGAGAGACGCTTTCTTT.

The V and J genes are TRBV27 and TRBJ1-5, with 7 nucleotides matching TRBD1. The CDR3 runs 16 residues. Trimming took 11 bases from V and 4 from J; bases not matched to a gene: 17. Germline CDR1 and CDR2: MNHEY and SMNVEV (reference sequence). The CDR3 sequence is CARPGQSTQGNQPQHF. The DNA for the CDR3 is TGTGCCCGACCGGGACAGTCAACTCAGGGGAATCAGCCCCAGCATTTT.

V is TRBV4-1 and J is TRBJ2-7; 7 bases are shared with TRBD1. J was trimmed by 2 bases and V by 0 bases; bases with no gene match: 7. The CDR3 loop spans 16 amino acids. Germline V gene data show CDR1 as MGHRA and CDR2 as YSYEKL. The CDR3 protein is CASSQDDGQAAYEQYF. For the CDR3, the DNA is TGCGCCAGCAGCCAAGACGATGGACAGGCGGCCTACGAGCAGTACTTC.

The rearrangement joins TRBV29-1 to TRBJ1-1; the match to TRBD1 covers 7 bases. CDR1 and CDR2 from the germline V gene are SQVTM and ANQGSEA. The CDR3 totals 13 residues. With 4 bases clipped from V and 1 base from J, the junction kept 3 bases outside the gene matches. The CDR3 reads CSVARQGNTEAFF. CDR3 sequence (DNA): TGCAGCGTTGCCAGACAGGGGAACACTGAAGCTTTCTTT.

The V gene is TRBV6-5, the J gene TRBJ2-2; maybe TRBD1 (5 bases). From germline, CDR1 is MNHEY and CDR2 SVGAGI. V was pared by 6 bases and J by 6 bases, with 11 bases between. This CDR3 is 13 amino acids long. CDR3 DNA sequence: TGTGCCAGCAGCCCCGTAGGGGCCGGGGAGCTGTTTTTT. This encodes CASSPVGAGELFF.

The rearrangement uses TRBV7-8 and TRBJ1-1; D is unresolved. V dropped 4 bases and J dropped 1 base, with 13 bases sitting between them. The V gene's germline CDR1 is SGHVS and CDR2 FQNEAQ. The CDR3 extends over 15 amino acids. The CDR3 DNA reads as TGTGCCAGCAGCTCCCAGCCGACATCGAACACTGAAGCTTTCTTT. This gives the protein CASSSQPTSNTEAFF.

The chain joins TRBV10-1 to TRBJ2-3; 9 nucleotides match TRBD1. CDR1 and CDR2 (germline): WNHNN, SYGVQD (reference sequence). This CDR3 has 17 amino acids. Trimming cost V 0 bases and J 5 bases; bases outside gene matches: 9. CDR3 nucleotide sequence: TGCGCCAGCAGTGAGTCGGGACAGGGAAGGAGAGGAGATACGCAGTATTTT. This sequence encodes CASSESGQGRRGDTQYF.

The chain joins TRBV2 to TRBJ2-7, with 11 bases identical to TRBD2. The CDR3 covers 15 residues. Trimming took 6 bases from V and 3 from J; bases not matched to a gene: 7. Germline CDR1 SNHLY, CDR2 FYNNEI. CDR3 in amino acids: CASSLLAGGFYEQYF. In DNA, the CDR3 is TGTGCCAGCAGCCTCCTAGCGGGGGGCTTCTACGAGCAGTACTTC.

The chain recombines TRBV2 with TRBJ2-1; tentative D call: TRBD2 (6 bases). In germline, CDR1 is SNHLY, CDR2 FYNNEI. The CDR3 covers 11 residues. V was pared by 2 bases and J by 14 bases, with 10 bases between. Written as DNA, the CDR3 is TGTGCCAGCAGTGAAACGGGGAGGAAGTTCTTC. Its translation: CASSETGRKFF.

This rearrangement joins TRBV29-1 to TRBJ1-2, with D unclear. This CDR3 is built from 11 residues. The germline V and J ends were trimmed by 3 bases and 5 bases, with 7 bases remaining between them. Per the germline V gene, CDR1 is SQVTM and CDR2 is ANQGSEA. The CDR3 DNA reads as TGCAGCGTTGATGCGGCTTATGGCTACACCTTC. It is translated as CSVDAAYGYTF.

The CDR3 region has the DNA TGTGCCAGCTCACCACCGCCGACTATTCTCTCTGGGGCCAACGTCCTGACTTTC. Protein: CASSPPPTILSGANVLTF. This sequence joins TRBV18 and TRBJ2-6; possibly TRBD2 for D (5 bases). The germline gives CDR1 KGHSH, CDR2 LQKENI. The V end was cut by 0 bases, the J end by 0 bases, with 12 bases between. CDR3 length: 18 residues.

The V gene is TRBV15, the J gene TRBJ1-6; 8 bases align to TRBD1. Germline V lookup: CDR1 LNHNV, CDR2 YYDKDF (reference sequence). Trimming took 5 bases from V and 4 from J; bases not matched to a gene: 10. The CDR3 loop spans 17 amino acids. CDR3 bases: TGTGCCACCAGCGGTTCGACAGGGGCGGGTTATAATTCACCCCTCCACTTT. Its protein product is CATSGSTGAGYNSPLHF.

The chain recombines TRBV14 with TRBJ2-5; TRBD2 matches 14 bases. The germline gives CDR1 SGHDN, CDR2 FVKESK. The V gene end was trimmed by 5 bases and the J gene end by 3 bases; junction bases not matched to a gene: 2. The CDR3 sequence is 15 residues long. This CDR3 reads CASSGLAGGKETQYF. For the CDR3, the DNA is TGTGCCAGCAGCGGACTAGCGGGGGGAAAAGAGACCCAGTACTTC.

The CDR3 DNA follows: TGTGCCAGCAGTTACCCTCCTAGCGGCACAGATACGCAGTATTTT. Translation gives CASSYPPSGTDTQYF. The chain uses TRBV6-2 or TRBV6-3 and TRBJ2-3, with D possibly matching TRBD2 (6 bases). Looked up from germline, CDR1 is MNHEY and CDR2 is SVGEGT. The CDR3 consists of 15 residues. V was pared by 2 bases and J by 1 base, with 10 bases between.

The CDR3 sequence: CASSPTADSGNTIYF. DNA for the CDR3: TGTGCCAGCAGCCCCACAGCTGACTCTGGAAACACCATATATTTT. The chain uses TRBV6-5 and TRBJ1-3; the D is unclear. Per germline, CDR1 MNHEY and CDR2 SVGAGI. V lost 6 bases to trimming and J lost 0 bases, with 12 bases between them. The CDR3 is 15 residues long.

CDR3 in DNA: TGCGCCAGCAGTCCAGGACTCGGGCTGAACACCGGGGAGCTGTTTTTT. This translates into CASSPGLGLNTGELFF. The chain carries TRBV4-1 and TRBJ2-2, with a weak D call TRBD2 (5 bases). Trimming removed 6 bases at V and 1 base at J, with 15 bases between. Germline V gene lookup returns CDR1 MGHRA and CDR2 YSYEKL. The CDR3 covers 16 residues.

The V gene is TRBV18, the J gene TRBJ1-2; the match to TRBD1 covers 7 bases. V shed 3 bases, J shed 6 bases, and the junction held 4 bases outside the gene matches. The CDR3 consists of 13 residues. CDR1 and CDR2 from the germline V gene are KGHSH and LQKENI. The CDR3 is CASSPAQGNGYTF. In nucleotides, the CDR3 is TGTGCCAGCTCACCCGCACAGGGGAATGGCTACACCTTC.